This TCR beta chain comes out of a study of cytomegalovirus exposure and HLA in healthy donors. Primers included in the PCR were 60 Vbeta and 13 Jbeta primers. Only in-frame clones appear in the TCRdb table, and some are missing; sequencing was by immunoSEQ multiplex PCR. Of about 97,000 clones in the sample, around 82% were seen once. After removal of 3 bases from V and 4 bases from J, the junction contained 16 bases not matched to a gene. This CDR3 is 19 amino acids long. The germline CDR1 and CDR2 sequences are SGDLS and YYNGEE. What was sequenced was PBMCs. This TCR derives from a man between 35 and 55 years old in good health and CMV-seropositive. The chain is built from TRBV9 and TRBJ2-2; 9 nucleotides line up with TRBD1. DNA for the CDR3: TGTGCCAGCAGCGCAGGTCCGACTACAGGGGGCCGGGGCACCGGGGAGCTGTTTTTT. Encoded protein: CASSAGPTTGGRGTGELFF.